This TCR beta chain was captured in a study of blood T cell repertoires in COVID-19. V lost 0 bases, J lost 4 bases, and 4 bases lay in between. CDR1 is SGHAT, CDR2 FQNNGV, per germline. This CDR3 is built from 13 residues. Measured with immunoSEQ multiplex PCR; TCRdb has only the in-frame clones, and not every one. The table includes about 130,000 clones, approximately 80% detected once. Sequenced: peripheral blood. This TCR was sampled from a woman of 80 years or more with acute or convalescent COVID-19. The chain combines TRBV11-2 with TRBJ1-5; D gene uncertain. DNA for the CDR3: TGTGCCAGCAGCTTAGATAGAAATCAGCCCCAGCATTTT. Translating gives CASSLDRNQPQHF.